This T cell receptor beta chain emerged from a study of shared clonotypes between healthy human individuals. The CDR3 is made up of 13 amino acids. With 2 bases removed from V and 3 bases from J, the gap between germline ends came to 7 bases. Germline V CDR1 and CDR2: KGHSH, LQKENI. As to this clone: Other DNA sequences in this sample translate to the same CDR3.

The assay was immunoSEQ multiplex PCR, and TCRdb's table has in-frame clones only and misses some. Here the sample spans 450,000 to 500,000 clones, 60% to 85% being singletons. Specimen: PBMCs. The receptor was derived from a woman between 35 and 50 years old in good health. Some clones in this sample may be carry-over from other donors' samples. This rearrangement joins TRBV18 to TRBJ1-1; possible D gene TRBD1, 5 bases. CDR3 sequence reads: CASSPGGDTEAFF. CDR3 bases: TGTGCCAGCTCACCAGGAGGGGACACTGAAGCTTTCTTT.